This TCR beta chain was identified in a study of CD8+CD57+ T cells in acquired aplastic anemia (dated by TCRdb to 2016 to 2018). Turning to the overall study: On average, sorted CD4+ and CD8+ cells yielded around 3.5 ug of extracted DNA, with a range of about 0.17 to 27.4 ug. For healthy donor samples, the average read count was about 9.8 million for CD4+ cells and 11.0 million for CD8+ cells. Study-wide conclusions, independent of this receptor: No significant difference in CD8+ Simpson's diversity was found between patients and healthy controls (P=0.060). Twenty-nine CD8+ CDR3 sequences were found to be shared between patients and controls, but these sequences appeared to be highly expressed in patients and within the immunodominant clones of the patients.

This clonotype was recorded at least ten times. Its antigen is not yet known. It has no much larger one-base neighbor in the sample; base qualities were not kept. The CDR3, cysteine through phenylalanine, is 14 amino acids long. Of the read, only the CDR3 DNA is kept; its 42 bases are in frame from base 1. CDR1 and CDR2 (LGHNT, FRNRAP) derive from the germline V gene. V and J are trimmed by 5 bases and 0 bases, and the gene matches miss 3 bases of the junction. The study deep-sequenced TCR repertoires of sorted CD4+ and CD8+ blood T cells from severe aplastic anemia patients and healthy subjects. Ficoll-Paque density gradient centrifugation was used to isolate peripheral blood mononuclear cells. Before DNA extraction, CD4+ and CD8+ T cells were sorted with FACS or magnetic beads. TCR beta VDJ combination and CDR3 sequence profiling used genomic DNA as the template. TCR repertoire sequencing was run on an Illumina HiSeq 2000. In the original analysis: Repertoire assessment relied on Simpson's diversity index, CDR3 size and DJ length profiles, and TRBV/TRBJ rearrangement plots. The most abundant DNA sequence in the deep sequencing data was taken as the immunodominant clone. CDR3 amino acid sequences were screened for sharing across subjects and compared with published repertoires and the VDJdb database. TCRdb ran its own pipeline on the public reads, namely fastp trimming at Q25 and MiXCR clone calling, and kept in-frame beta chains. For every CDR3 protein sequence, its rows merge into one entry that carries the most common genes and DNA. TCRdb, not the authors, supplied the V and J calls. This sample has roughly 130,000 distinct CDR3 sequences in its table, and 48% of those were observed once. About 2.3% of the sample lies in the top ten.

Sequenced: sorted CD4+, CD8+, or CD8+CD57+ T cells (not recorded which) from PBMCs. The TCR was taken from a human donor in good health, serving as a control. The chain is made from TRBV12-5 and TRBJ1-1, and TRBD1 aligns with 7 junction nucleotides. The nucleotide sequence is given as TGTGCTAGTGGTACCGGGACAGTGAACACTGAAGCTTTCTTT. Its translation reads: CASGTGTVNTEAFF.